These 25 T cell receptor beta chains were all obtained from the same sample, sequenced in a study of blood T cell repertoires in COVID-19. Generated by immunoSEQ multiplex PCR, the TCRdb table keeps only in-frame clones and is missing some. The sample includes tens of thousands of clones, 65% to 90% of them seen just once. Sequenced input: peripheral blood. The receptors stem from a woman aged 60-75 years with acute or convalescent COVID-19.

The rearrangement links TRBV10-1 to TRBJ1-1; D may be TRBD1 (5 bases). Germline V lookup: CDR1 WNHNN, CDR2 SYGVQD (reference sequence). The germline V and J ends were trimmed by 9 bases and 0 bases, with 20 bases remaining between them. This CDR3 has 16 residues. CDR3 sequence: CARLQAHRTMNTEAFF. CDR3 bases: TGCGCCAGGTTACAGGCTCATCGGACCATGAACACTGAAGCTTTCTTT.

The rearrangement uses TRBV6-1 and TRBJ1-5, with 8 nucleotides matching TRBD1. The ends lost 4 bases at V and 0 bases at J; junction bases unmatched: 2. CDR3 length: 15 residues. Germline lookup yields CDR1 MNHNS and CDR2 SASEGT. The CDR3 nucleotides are TGTGCCAGCAGTGGGGACAGGAATAGCAATCAGCCCCAGCATTTT. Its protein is CASSGDRNSNQPQHF.

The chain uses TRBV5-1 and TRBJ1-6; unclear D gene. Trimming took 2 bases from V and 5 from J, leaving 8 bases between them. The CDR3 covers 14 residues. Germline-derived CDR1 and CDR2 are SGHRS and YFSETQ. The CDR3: CASSFDTNNSPLHF. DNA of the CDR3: TGCGCCAGCAGCTTCGACACCAATAATTCACCCCTCCACTTT.

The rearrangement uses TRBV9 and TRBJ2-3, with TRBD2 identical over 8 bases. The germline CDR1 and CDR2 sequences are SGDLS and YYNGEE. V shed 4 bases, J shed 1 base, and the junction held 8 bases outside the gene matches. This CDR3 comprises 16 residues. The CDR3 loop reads CASSPRGGPRTDTQYF. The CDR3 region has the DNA TGTGCCAGCAGCCCCCGGGGGGGGCCCCGCACAGATACGCAGTATTTT.

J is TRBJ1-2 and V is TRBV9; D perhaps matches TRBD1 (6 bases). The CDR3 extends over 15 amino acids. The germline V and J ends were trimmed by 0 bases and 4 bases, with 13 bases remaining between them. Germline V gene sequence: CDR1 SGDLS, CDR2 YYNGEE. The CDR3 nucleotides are TGTGCCAGCAGCGTAGAATGGGGGCTTGGCTATGGCTACACCTTC. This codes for CASSVEWGLGYGYTF.

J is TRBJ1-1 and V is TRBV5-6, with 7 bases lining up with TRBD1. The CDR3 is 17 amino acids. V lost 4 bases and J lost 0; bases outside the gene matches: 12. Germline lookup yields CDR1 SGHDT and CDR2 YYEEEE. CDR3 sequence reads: CASSRRLQGILNTEAFF. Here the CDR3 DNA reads TGTGCCAGCAGCCGGAGATTACAGGGGATTCTGAACACTGAAGCTTTCTTT.

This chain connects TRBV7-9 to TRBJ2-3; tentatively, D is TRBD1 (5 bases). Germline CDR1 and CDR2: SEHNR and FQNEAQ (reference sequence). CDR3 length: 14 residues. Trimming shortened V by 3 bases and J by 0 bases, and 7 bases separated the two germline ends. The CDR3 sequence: CASSFDRSTDTQYF. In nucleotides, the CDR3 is TGTGCCAGCAGCTTCGACAGAAGCACAGATACGCAGTATTTT.

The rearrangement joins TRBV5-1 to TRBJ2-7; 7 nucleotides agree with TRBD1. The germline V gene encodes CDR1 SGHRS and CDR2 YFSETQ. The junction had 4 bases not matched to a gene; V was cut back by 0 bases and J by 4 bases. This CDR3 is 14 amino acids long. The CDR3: CASSLGTGGYEQYF. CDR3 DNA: TGCGCCAGCAGCTTGGGGACAGGTGGATACGAGCAGTACTTC.

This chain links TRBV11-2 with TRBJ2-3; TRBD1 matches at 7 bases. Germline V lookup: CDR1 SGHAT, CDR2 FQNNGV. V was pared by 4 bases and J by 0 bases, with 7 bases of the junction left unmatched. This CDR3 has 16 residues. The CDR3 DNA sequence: TGTGCCAGCAGCTCGGGACAGCTTCTAAGCACAGATACGCAGTATTTT. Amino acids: CASSSGQLLSTDTQYF.

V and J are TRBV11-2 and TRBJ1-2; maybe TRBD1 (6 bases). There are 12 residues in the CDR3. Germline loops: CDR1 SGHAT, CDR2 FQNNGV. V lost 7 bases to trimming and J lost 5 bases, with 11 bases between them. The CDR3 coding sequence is TGTGCCAGCACCGACAGGACGTATGGCTACACCTTC. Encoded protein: CASTDRTYGYTF.

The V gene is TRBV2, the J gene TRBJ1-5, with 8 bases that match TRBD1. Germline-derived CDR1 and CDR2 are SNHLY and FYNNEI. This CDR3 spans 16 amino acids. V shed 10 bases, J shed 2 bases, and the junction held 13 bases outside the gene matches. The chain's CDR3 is CATTGDPLGGNQPQHF. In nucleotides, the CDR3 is TGTGCCACGACAGGGGACCCCCTAGGTGGCAATCAGCCCCAGCATTTT.

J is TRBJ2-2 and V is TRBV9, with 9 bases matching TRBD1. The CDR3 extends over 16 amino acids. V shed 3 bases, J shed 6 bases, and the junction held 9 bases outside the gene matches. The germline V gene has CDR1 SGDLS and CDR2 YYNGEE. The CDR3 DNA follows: TGTGCCAGCAGCGCCGGACAGGGGATGGGGGCCGGGGAGCTGTTTTTT. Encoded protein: CASSAGQGMGAGELFF.

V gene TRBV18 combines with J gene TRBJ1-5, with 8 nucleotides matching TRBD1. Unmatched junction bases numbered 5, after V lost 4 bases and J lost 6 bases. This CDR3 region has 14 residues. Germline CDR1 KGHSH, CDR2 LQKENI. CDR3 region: CASSRGQGSQPQHF. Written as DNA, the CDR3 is TGTGCCAGCTCACGTGGACAGGGCAGTCAGCCCCAGCATTTT.

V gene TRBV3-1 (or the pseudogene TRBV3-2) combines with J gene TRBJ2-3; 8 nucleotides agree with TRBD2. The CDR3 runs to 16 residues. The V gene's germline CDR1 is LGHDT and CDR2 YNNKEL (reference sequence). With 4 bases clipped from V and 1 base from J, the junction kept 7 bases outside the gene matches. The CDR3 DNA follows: TGTGCCAGCAGCCTTCGCAGCGGGGGAGGCACAGATACGCAGTATTTT. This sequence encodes CASSLRSGGGTDTQYF.

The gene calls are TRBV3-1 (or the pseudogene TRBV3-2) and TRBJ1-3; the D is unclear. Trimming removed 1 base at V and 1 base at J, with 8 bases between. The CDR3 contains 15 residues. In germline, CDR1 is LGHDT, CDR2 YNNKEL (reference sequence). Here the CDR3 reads CASSQGLESGNTIYF. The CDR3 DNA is TGTGCCAGCAGCCAAGGGCTGGAGTCTGGAAACACCATATATTTT.

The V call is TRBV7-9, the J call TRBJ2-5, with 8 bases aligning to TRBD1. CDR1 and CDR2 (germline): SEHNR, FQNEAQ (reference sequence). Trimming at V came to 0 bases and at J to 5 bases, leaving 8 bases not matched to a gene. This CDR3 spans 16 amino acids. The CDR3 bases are TGTGCCAGCAGCTTAGCGCTAAGGACAGGGAACGAGACCCAGTACTTC. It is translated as CASSLALRTGNETQYF. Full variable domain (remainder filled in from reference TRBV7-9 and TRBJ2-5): DTGVSQNPRHKITKRGQNVTFRCDPISEHNRLYWYRQTLGQGPEFLTYFQNEAQLEKSRLLSDRFSAERPKGSFSTLEIQRTEQGDSAMYLCASSLALRTGNETQYFGPGTRLLVL.

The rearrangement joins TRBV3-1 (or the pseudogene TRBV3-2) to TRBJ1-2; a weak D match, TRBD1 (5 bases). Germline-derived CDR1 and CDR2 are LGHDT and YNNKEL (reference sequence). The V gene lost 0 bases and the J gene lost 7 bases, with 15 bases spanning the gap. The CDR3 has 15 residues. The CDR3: CASSQETSRGAGYTF. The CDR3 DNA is TGTGCCAGCAGCCAAGAGACATCAAGGGGTGCTGGCTACACCTTC.

CDR3 nucleotides: TGCAGCGTCGACTACAGGGGCGATGGGGAGCAGTACTTC. This encodes CSVDYRGDGEQYF. This chain links TRBV29-1 with TRBJ2-7, with 7 nucleotides matching TRBD1. There are 13 residues in the CDR3. V was pared by 6 bases and J by 7 bases, with 12 bases of the junction left unmatched. CDR1 and CDR2 from the germline V gene are SQVTM and ANQGSEA.

For the CDR3, the DNA is TGTGCCAGCAGCGTAGAGGATGGGGGGGCTAGATCACCCCTCCACTTT. It is translated as CASSVEDGGARSPLHF. This rearrangement joins TRBV9 to TRBJ1-6; D may be TRBD1 (6 bases). This CDR3 is built from 16 residues. In germline, CDR1 is SGDLS, CDR2 YYNGEE. V was clipped by 0 bases and J by 10 bases, with 17 bases between them. Full variable domain (remainder filled in from reference TRBV9 and TRBJ1-6): DSGVTQTPKHLITATGQRVTLRCSPRSGDLSVYWYQQSLDQGLQFLIQYYNGEERAKGNILERFSAQQFPDLHSELNLSSLELGDSALYFCASSVEDGGARSPLHFGNGTRLTVT.

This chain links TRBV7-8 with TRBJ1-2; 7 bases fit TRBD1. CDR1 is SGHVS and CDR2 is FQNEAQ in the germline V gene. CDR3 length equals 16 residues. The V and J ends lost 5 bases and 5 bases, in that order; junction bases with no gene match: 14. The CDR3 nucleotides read TGTGCCAGCAGCACCGAACTCGACAGGGACAGATATGGCTACACCTTC. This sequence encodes CASSTELDRDRYGYTF.

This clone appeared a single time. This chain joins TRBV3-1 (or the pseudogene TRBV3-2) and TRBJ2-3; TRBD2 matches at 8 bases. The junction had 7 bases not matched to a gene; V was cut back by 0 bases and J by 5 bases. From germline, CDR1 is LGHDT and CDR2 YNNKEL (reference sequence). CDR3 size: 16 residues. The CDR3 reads CASSQDRTSGRDTQYF. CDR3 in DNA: TGTGCCAGCAGCCAAGATAGAACTAGCGGTCGAGATACGCAGTATTTT.

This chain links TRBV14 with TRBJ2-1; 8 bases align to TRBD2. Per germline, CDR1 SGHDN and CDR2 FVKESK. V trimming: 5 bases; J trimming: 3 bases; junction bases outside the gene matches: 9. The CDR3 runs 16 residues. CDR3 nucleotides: TGTGCCAGCAGCGATGAGACTAGCGCCTTCTACAATGAGCAGTTCTTC. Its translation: CASSDETSAFYNEQFF.

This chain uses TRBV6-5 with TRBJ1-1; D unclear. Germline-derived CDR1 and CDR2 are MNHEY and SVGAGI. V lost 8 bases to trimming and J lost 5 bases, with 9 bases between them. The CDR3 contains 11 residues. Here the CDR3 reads CASGRQTEAFF. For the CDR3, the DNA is TGTGCCAGCGGGCGCCAAACTGAAGCTTTCTTT.

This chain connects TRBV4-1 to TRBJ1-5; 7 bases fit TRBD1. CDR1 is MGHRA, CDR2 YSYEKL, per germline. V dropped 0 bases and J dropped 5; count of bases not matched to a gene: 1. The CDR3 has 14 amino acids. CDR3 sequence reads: CASSQERGHQPQHF. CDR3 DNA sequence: TGCGCCAGCAGCCAAGAAAGGGGGCATCAGCCCCAGCATTTT.

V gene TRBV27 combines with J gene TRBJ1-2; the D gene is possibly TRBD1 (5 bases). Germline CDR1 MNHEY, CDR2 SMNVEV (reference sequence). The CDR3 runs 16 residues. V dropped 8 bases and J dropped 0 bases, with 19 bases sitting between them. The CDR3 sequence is CASGGDWSETNYGYTF. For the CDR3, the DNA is TGTGCCAGCGGGGGGGACTGGTCCGAGACTAACTATGGCTACACCTTC.